A selection of T cell receptor beta chains follows, all from one sample in a study of shared clonotypes between healthy human individuals. The method was immunoSEQ multiplex PCR; TCRdb's version includes in-frame clones alone and lacks a portion of them. The repertoire holds about 230,000 clones, with over 60% as singletons. Sequenced material: memory CD4+ T cells sorted from blood. The origin of the receptors is a man younger than 40 in good health. The CDR3 runs from the conserved cysteine through the conserved F or W.

j_call cdr3_length v_call cdr3_aa
TRBJ2-3 16 TRBV4-3 CASSQTGLAGGDTQYF
TRBJ1-2 16 TRBV5-1 CASSAHRSGGSYGYTF
TRBJ2-7 15 TRBV6-5 CASSYGGLGSYEQYF
TRBJ1-1 14 TRBV7-9 CASRDSRKNTEAFF
TRBJ2-1 14 TRBV7-2 CASSLRLGGFEQFF
TRBJ1-2 11 TRBV28 CASMVNYGYTF
TRBJ2-6 14 TRBV7-9 CASSLRSGANVLTF
TRBJ1-5 14 TRBV6-1 CASSTIISNQPQHF
TRBJ2-1 14 TRBV5-1 CASSLTLANNEQFF
TRBJ2-7 15 TRBV28 CASSKQGAKSYEQYF
TRBJ1-2 13 TRBV5-1 CASRLSGSYGYTF
TRBJ1-5 15 TRBV9 CASSVGGNSNQPQHF
TRBJ1-1 14 TRBV30 CAWSTGQGNTEAFF
TRBJ1-2 16 TRBV27 CASSLTLPVRNYGYTF
TRBJ1-5 12 TRBV10-3 CATRQDNQPQHF
TRBJ2-1 18 TRBV9 CASSVGLAGPSSYNEQFF
TRBJ1-4 15 TRBV6-5 CASRTGGVEGQKLFF
TRBJ2-2 15 TRBV11-2 CASSLTLASTGELFF
TRBJ2-7 14 TRBV5-5 CASSNGPSAYEQYF
TRBJ1-2 16 TRBV5-1 CASSTMTGQGGNGYTF
TRBJ1-1 14 TRBV27 CASSWDGVNTEAFF
TRBJ2-1 15 TRBV7-3 CASSKQGASYNEQFF
TRBJ1-2 16 TRBV5-4 CASSLGSGSGLDGYTF
TRBJ1-3 14 TRBV5-6 CASSPTPSGNTIYF
TRBJ1-4 18 TRBV5-1 CASSARGQGDQSNEKLFF
TRBJ1-1 15 TRBV6-1 CASSESGPLGTEAFF
TRBJ2-1 14 TRBV29-1 CSAVGLAVNNEQFF
TRBJ2-7 14 TRBV5-1 CASSLAGRGDEQYF
TRBJ1-2 10 TRBV28 CASKKVGYTF
TRBJ1-5 15 TRBV10-2 CASRNHRERDQPQHF
TRBJ1-4 16 TRBV4-3 CASRLTYRTGNEKLFF
TRBJ2-3 16 TRBV2 CASSDSGSRTTDTQYF
TRBJ2-3 13 TRBV19 CASNTGRTDTQYF
TRBJ1-1 15 TRBV6-5 CASWDRGRWNTEAFF
TRBJ2-2 15 TRBV5-1 CASSPGLASQGELFF
TRBJ1-2 13 TRBV5-4 CASTFQGVGGYTF
TRBJ2-5 14 TRBV9 CASSAQGGRETQYF